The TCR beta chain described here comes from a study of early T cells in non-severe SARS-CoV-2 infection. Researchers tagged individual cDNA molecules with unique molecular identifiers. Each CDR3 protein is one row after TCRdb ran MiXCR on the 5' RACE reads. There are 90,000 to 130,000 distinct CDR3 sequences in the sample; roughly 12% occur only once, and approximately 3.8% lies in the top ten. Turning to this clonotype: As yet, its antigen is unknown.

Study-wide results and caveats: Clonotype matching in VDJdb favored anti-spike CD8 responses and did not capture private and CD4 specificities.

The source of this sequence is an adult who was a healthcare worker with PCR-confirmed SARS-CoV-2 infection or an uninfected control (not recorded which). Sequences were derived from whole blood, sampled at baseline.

In DNA, the CDR3 is TGTGCCAGCAGCTTAGTTGGCAGTTATTCGGGAAACACCATATATTTT. Translation: CASSLVGSYSGNTIYF. The J gene is TRBJ1-3, the V gene TRBV11-2; D remains unclear. Germline assignment: CDR1 SGHAT and CDR2 FQNNGV. The CDR3 length is 16 residues. Trimming removed 1 base from V and 4 bases from J, with 14 bases in between.